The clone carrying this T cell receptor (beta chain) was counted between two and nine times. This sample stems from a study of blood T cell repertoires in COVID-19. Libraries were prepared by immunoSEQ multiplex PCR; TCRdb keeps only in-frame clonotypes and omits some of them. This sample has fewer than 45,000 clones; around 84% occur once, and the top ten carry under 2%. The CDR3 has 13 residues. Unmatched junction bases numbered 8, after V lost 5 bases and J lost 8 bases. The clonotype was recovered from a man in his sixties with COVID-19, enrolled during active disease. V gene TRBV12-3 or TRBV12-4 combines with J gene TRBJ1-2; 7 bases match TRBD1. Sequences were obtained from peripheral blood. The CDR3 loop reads CASSDNRGEGYTF. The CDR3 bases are TGTGCCAGCAGTGATAACAGGGGTGAGGGCTACACCTTC.